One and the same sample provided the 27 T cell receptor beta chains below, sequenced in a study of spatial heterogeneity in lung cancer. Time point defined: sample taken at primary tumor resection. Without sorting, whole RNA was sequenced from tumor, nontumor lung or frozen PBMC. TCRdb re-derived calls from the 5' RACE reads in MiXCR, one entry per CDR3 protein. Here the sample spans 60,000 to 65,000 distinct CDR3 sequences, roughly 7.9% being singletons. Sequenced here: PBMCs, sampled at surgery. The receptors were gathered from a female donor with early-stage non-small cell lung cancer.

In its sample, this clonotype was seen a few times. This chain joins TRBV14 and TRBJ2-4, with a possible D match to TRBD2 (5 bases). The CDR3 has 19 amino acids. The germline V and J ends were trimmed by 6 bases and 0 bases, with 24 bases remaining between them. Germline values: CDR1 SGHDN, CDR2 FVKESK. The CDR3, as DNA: TGTGCCAGCAGTTCCACTGGGGAGAGGACCGACCTAGCCAAAAACATTCAGTACTTC. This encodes CASSSTGERTDLAKNIQYF.

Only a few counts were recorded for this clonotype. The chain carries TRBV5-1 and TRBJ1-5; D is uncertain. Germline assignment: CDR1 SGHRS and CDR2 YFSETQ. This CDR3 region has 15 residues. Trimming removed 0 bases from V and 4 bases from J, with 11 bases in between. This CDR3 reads CASSLGASPNQPQHF. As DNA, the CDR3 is TGCGCCAGCAGCTTGGGTGCATCCCCTAATCAGCCCCAGCATTTT.

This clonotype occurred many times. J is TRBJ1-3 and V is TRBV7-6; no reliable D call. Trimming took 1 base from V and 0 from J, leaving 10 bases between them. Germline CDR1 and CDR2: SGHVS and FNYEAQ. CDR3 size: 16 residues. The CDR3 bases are TGTGCCAGCAGCTTAGGACCGCAAAGCTCTGGAAACACCATATATTTT. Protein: CASSLGPQSSGNTIYF.

This CDR3 reads CASSIGSGTEYQETQYF. The CDR3 DNA sequence: TGTGCCAGTAGTATAGGATCCGGGACAGAGTACCAAGAGACCCAGTACTTC. This sequence joins TRBV19 and TRBJ2-5; 7 bases line up with TRBD1. V dropped 1 base and J dropped 0; count of bases not matched to a gene: 8. The germline CDR1 and CDR2 sequences are LNHDA and SQIVND (reference sequence). The CDR3 length is 17 residues. The full variable domain, rest sourced from reference TRBV19 and TRBJ2-5, is DGGITQSPKYLFRKEGQNVTLSCEQNLNHDAMYWYRQDPGQGLRLIYYSQIVNDFQKGDIAEGYSVSREKKESFPLTVTSAQKNPTAFYLCASSIGSGTEYQETQYFGPGTRLLVL.

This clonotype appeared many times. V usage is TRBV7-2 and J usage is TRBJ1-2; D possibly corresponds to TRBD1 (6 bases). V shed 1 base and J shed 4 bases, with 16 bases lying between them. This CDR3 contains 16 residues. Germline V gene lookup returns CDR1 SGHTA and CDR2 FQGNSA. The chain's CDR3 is CASSLGAGGAGYGYTF. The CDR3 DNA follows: TGTGCCAGCAGCTTAGGTGCCGGGGGGGCAGGCTATGGCTACACCTTC.

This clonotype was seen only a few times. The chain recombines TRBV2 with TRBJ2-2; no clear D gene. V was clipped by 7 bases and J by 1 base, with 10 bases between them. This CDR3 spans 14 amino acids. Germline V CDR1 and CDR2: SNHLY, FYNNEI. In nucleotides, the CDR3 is TGTGCCAGCAAAAGACTGGGGAACACCGGGGAGCTGTTTTTT. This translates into CASKRLGNTGELFF.

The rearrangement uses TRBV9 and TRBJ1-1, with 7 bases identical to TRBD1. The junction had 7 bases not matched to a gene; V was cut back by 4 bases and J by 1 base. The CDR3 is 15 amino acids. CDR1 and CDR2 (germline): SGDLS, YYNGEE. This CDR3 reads CASSTPRTGNTEAFF. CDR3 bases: TGTGCCAGCAGCACCCCCAGGACAGGGAACACTGAAGCTTTCTTT.

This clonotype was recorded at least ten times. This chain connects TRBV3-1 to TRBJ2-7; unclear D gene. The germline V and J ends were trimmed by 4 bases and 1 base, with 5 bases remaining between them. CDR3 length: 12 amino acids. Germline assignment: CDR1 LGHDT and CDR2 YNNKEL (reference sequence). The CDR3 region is CASSLGSYEQYV. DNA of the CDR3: TGTGCCAGCAGCCTCGGTTCCTACGAGCAGTACGTC.

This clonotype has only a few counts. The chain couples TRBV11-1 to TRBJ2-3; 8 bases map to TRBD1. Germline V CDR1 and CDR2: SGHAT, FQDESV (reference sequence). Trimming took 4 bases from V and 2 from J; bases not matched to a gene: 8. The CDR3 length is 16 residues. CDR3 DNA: TGTGCCAGCAGCTCCAAACAGGGGGTTATCACAGATACGCAGTATTTT. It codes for CASSSKQGVITDTQYF.

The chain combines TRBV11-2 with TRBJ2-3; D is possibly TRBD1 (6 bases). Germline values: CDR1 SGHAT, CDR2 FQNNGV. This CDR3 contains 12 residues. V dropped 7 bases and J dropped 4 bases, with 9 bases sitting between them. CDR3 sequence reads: CASNQGPDTQYF. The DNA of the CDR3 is TGTGCCAGCAACCAGGGGCCAGATACGCAGTATTTT.

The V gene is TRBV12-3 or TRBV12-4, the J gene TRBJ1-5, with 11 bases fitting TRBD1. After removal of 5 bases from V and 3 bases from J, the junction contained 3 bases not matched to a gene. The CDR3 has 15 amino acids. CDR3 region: CASSRDRGANQPQHF. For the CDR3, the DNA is TGTGCCAGCAGTAGGGACAGGGGGGCCAATCAGCCCCAGCATTTT.

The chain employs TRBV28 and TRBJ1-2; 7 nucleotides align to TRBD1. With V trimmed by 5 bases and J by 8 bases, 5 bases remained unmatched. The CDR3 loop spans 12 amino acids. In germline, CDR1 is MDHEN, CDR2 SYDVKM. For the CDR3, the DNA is TGTGCCAGCAGTCCGGGACAGCAAGGCTACACCTTC. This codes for CASSPGQQGYTF.

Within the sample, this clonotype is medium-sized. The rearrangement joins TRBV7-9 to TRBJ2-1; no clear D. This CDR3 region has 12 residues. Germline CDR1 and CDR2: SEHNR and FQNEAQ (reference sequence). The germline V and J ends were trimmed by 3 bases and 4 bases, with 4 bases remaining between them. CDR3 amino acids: CASSLGYNEQFF. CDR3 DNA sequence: TGTGCCAGCAGCTTGGGGTACAATGAGCAGTTCTTC.

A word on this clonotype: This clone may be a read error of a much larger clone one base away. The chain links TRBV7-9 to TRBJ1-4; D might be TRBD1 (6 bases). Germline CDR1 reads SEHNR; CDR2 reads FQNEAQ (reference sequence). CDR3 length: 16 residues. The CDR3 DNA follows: TGTGCCGGCAGCCCGGGACGGGGGGCGACTAATGAAAAACTGTTTTTT. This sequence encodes CAGSPGRGATNEKLFF. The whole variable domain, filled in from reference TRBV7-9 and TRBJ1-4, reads DTGVSQNPRHKITKRGQNVTFRCDPISEHNRLYWYRQTLGQGPEFLTYFQNEAQLEKSRLLSDRFSAERPKGSFSTLEIQRTEQGDSAMYLCAGSPGRGATNEKLFFGSGTQLSVL.

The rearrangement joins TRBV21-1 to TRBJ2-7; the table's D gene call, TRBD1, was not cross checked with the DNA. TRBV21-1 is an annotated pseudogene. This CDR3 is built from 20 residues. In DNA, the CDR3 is TGTGCCAGCAGCAAACCCCTTCCGGGACAGGTTACTGTGTCAGGCTACGAGCAGTACGTC. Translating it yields CASSKPLPGQVTVSGYEQYV.

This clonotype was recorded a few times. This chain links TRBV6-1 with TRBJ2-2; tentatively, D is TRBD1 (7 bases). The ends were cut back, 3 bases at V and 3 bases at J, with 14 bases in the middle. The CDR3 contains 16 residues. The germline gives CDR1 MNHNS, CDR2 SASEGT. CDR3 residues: CASSDPSRGDTGELFF. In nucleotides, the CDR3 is TGTGCCAGCAGTGACCCTAGCAGGGGGGACACCGGGGAGCTGTTTTTT.

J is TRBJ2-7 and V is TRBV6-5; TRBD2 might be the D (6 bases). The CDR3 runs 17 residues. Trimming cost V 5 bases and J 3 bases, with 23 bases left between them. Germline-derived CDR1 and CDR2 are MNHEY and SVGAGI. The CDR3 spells CASSPGGGERIRYEQYV. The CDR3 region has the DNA TGTGCCAGCAGTCCAGGAGGCGGGGAAAGAATCCGCTACGAGCAGTACGTC.

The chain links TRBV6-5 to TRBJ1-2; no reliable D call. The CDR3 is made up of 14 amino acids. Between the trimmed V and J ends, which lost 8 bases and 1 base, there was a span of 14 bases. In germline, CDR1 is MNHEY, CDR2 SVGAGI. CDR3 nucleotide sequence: TGTGCCAGCGGGTACAGCGCGCGTAACTATGGCTACACCTTC. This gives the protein CASGYSARNYGYTF.

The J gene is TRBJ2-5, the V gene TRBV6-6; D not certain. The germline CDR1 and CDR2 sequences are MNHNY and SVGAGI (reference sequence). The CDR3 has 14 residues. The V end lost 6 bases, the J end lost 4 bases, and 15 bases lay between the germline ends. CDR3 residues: CASSLGPAGETQYF. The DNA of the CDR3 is TGTGCCAGCAGCCTGGGTCCTGCAGGAGAGACCCAGTACTTC.

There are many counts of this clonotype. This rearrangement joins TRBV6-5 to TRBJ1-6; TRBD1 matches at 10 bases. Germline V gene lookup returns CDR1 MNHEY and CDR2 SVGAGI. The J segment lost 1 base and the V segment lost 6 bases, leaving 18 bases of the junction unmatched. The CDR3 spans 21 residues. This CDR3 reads CASRSGTGVNWGESYNSPLHF. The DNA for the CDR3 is TGTGCCAGCAGATCCGGGACAGGGGTTAATTGGGGCGAATCCTATAATTCACCCCTCCACTTT.

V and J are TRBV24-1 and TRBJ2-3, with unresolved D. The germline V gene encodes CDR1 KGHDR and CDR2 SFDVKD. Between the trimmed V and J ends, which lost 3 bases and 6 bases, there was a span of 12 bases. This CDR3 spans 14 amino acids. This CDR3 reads CATSDPRPLDTQYF. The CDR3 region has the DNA TGTGCCACCAGTGATCCAAGACCGTTGGATACGCAGTATTTT.

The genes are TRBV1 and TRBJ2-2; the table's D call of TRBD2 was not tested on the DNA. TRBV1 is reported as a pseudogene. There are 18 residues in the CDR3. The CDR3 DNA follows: TGCACCAGCAGCCAAGATCTTAGAGCGGGAGGTAGCACCGGGGAGCTGTTTTTT. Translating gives CTSSQDLRAGGSTGELFF.

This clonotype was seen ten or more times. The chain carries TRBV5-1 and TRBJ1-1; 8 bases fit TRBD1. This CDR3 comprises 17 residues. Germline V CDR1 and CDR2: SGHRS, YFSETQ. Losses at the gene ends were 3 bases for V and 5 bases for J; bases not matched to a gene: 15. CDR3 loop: CASSSLPGQVTGTEAFF. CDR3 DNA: TGCGCCAGCAGCTCCCTCCCGGGACAGGTAACGGGAACTGAAGCTTTCTTT.

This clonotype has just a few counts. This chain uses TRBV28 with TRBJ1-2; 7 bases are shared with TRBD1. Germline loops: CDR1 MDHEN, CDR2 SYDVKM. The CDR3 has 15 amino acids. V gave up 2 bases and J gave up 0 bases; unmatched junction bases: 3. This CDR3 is CASSLGTVPNYGYTF. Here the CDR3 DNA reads TGTGCCAGCAGTTTAGGGACAGTTCCTAACTATGGCTACACCTTC.

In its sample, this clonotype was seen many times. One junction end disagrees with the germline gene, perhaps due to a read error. In DNA form, the CDR3 reads TGTGCTAGCAGCTTAGGTCCTGGAAACACCATATATTTT. Translated, it gives CASSLGPGNTIYF. The chain joins TRBV7-7 to TRBJ1-3; D unresolved. From germline, CDR1 is SSHAT and CDR2 FNYEAQ (reference sequence). This CDR3 region has 13 residues.

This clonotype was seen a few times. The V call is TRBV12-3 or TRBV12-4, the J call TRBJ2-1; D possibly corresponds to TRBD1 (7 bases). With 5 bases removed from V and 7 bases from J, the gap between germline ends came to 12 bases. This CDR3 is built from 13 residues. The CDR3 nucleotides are TGTGCCAGCAGTGTACAGGGGAGGAATGAGCAGTTCTTC. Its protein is CASSVQGRNEQFF.

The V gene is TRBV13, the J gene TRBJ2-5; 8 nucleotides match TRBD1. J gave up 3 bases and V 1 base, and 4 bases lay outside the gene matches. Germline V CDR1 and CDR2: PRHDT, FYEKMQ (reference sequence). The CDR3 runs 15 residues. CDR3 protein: CASSLAAGGEETQYF. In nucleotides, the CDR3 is TGTGCCAGCAGCTTAGCAGCAGGGGGCGAAGAGACCCAGTACTTC.